This T cell receptor beta chain derives from a study of blood T cells in healthy people across ages (dated by TCRdb to between 2015 and 2016). Looking at the study overall: In model experiments, template switching captured roughly one uniquely barcoded TCR beta cDNA molecule for every two T cells. To track age-related changes in TCR beta repertoire diversity, the study relied on deep sequencing normalized with unique cDNA molecular identifiers. Donors were grouped into four age groups: young (average roughly 17 years), middle-aged (under 40), aged (around 66) and long-lived (around 80). To avoid experimental bias, donors of different ages were spread randomly across the sequencing lanes. Two additional independent replicas of 1 million unique cDNA reads from the same blood draw were analyzed for two donors (one aged 18 to 30 and one aged 80 or older). Results and caveats for the whole study, not just this receptor: The CMV infection status of donors was not known, potentially confounding age-related changes in expanded clonotypes. Observed TCR beta diversity per million T cells fell roughly linearly with age, and a significant reduction was already apparent by age approximately 41. A strong correlation was found between observed TCR beta diversity and the percentage of naive T cells measured by flow cytometry. Because profiling used bulk unsorted PBMCs, naive and antigen-experienced compartments could not be compared conclusively. Estimates of total diversity based on one million sequenced T cells were regarded as lower bounds and as underestimates. Compared with the aged group, the long-lived group had more naive CD4+ T cells, fewer expanded clones and increased TCR diversity, a pattern suggesting age selection.

This clonotype was observed a few times. No cognate antigen has been identified for it. It has no much larger one-base neighbor in the sample; base qualities were not kept. The cysteine opens and the phenylalanine closes a CDR3 of 16 amino acids. Just the 48-base CDR3 DNA is kept, in frame starting at base 1. The junction shows trimming of 0 bases on V and 2 bases on J, and the gene matches do not reach 6 bases of it. Looking up the germline V gene yields CDR1 MNHNS and CDR2 SASEGT. Libraries were constructed by 5' RACE. Sequenced on an Illumina HiSeq 2500. A second roughly 6 to 11 cycle PCR used a sample-barcoded 5' primer and a J-beta primer mix. A unique molecular identifier was introduced onto each TCR beta cDNA molecule by a template-switch 5' adaptor carrying 12 random nucleotides. Each sample yielded at least 2.5 million CDR3-containing paired-end reads. First-strand cDNA was synthesized from all RNA with the Mint cDNA synthesis kit, primed by a TRBC-specific oligonucleotide. After uracil-DNA glycosylase treatment, a first 18-cycle PCR used universal primers M1SS and BC2_uni_R on all cDNA. Processing in the source paper ran as follows. For normalization, 1 million high-quality reads, each with a distinct molecular identifier, were randomly selected from each sample. Instead of being binned into consensus sequences, reads that shared molecular identifiers were thrown out. MiTCR, set to a Q25 quality threshold and the strictest error-elimination algorithm, was used for CDR3 identification, clonotype clustering and error correction. A nonparametric unseen species model with Euler transformation was used to estimate lower-bound total TCR beta diversity. TCRdb ran its own pipeline on the public reads, namely fastp trimming at Q25 and MiXCR clone calling, and kept in-frame beta chains. Each entry merges the rows of one CDR3 protein and shows their most common DNA and genes. Here the V and J calls rest on TCRdb's processing, not on the authors' analysis. The sample table shows 650,000 to 800,000 distinct CDR3 sequences, and roughly 44% are seen once. Approximately 20% of the sample belongs to the ten largest clones.

The donors were around 39 Caucasian individuals from Russia, aged roughly 6 to 100 years, who were systemically healthy. Approximately 10 milliliters of peripheral blood were collected from each donor into EDTA-treated Vacutainer tubes. Ficoll-Paque density-gradient centrifugation was used to isolate PBMCs, with at least 7 million per sample. Total RNA was extracted from PBMCs with Trizol reagent, with at least 5 micrograms obtained per sample. Naive CD45RAhigh/CD27high T cell percentages were measured by flow cytometry on a PBMC aliquot from every donor. The receptor comes from a man in his sixties in good health. The specimen was blood. The chain is made from TRBV6-1 and TRBJ1-2; 7 junctional bases match TRBD1. CDR3 reads: CASSEAFGDSNYGYTF. The DNA sequence reads TGTGCCAGCAGTGAAGCCTTCGGGGACAGCAACTATGGCTACACCTTC.